The clone carrying this T cell receptor beta chain was observed once. Germline CDR1 reads SGHTA; CDR2 reads FQGNSA. There are 13 residues in the CDR3. V gave up 3 bases and J gave up 1 base, with 6 bases separating them. Original methodology: Estimates of nucleated cell counts were drawn from the amplification of reference gene primers. Produced via immunoSEQ multiplex PCR; TCRdb's table is partial and in-frame only. V and J calls and clone size are given by that table; D and trimming were obtained from the DNA. Counted here are roughly 190,000 clones, around 80% occurring once; the ten biggest clones make up less than 3%. This sample was taken from a study of blood T cell repertoires in COVID-19. Study-level information: COVID-19 samples collected from the United States, Italy and Spain covered acute and convalescent phases. Sample material is recorded as cDNA or gDNA derived from T cells, B-cell-depleted T cells, or PBMCs.

The chain links TRBV7-2 to TRBJ1-2; D is unresolved. This receptor was taken from a man in his fifties or sixties with active or convalescent COVID-19. Material: peripheral blood. This CDR3 reads CASSFELNYGYTF. CDR3 DNA sequence: TGTGCCAGCAGCTTCGAACTTAACTATGGCTACACCTTC.